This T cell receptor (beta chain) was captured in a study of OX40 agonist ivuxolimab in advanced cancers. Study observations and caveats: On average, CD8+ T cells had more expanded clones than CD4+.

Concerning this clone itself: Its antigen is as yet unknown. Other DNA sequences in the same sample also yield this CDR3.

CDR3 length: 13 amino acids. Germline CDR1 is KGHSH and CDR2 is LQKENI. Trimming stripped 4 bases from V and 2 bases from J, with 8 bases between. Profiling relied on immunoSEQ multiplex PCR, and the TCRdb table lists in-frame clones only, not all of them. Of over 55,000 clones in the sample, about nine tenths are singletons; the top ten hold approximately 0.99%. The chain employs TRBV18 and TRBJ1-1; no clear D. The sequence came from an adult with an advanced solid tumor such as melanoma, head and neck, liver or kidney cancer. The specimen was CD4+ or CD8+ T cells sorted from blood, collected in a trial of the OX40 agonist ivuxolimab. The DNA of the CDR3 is TGTGCCAGCTCACGTGGGCGAAACACTGAAGCTTTCTTT. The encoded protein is CASSRGRNTEAFF.